A single sample is the source of the 32 T cell receptor beta chains below, sequenced in a study of T cells after yellow fever vaccination. TCRdb reprocessed the 5' RACE reads with MiXCR, giving one entry per CDR3 protein. The table lists hundreds of thousands of distinct CDR3 sequences, approximately 5.7% of them singletons. Sequences were derived from PBMCs, sampled 5 days after the yellow fever booster vaccination. The receptors derive from a man aged 25-40 years who received the YFV17D yellow fever vaccine.

The chain combines TRBV6-1 with TRBJ2-7, with 7 bases fitting TRBD2. Per germline, CDR1 MNHNS and CDR2 SASEGT. V shed 8 bases and J 3 bases; nucleotides not matched to a gene: 4. The CDR3 extends over 12 amino acids. CDR3 in amino acids: CASYSGNYEQYF. CDR3 DNA sequence: TGTGCCAGCTACAGCGGGAACTACGAGCAGTACTTC.

This clonotype was counted many times. The chain combines TRBV9 with TRBJ2-7, with TRBD2 matching over 15 bases. Germline V gene data show CDR1 as SGDLS and CDR2 as YYNGEE. Trimming took 4 bases from V and 4 from J; bases not matched to a gene: 3. CDR3 length: 15 residues. The CDR3 coding sequence is TGTGCCAGCAGCCTGGGGACTAGCGGGAGGTACGAGCAGTACTTC. Protein: CASSLGTSGRYEQYF.

This clonotype was counted only a few times. The chain is built from TRBV7-9 and TRBJ2-1; a weak D match, TRBD2 (5 bases). Germline V lookup: CDR1 SEHNR, CDR2 FQNEAQ (reference sequence). The V gene lost 5 bases and the J gene lost 0 bases, with 14 bases spanning the gap. This CDR3 comprises 16 residues. The CDR3 protein is CASSARWESSYNEQFF. The DNA of the CDR3 is TGTGCCAGCAGCGCCCGCTGGGAGAGCTCCTACAATGAGCAGTTCTTC.

The rearrangement uses TRBV5-1 and TRBJ1-4; D call uncertain. The CDR3 runs to 13 residues. Germline assignment: CDR1 SGHRS and CDR2 YFSETQ. Between the trimmed V and J ends, which lost 1 base and 6 bases, there was a span of 7 bases. The chain's CDR3 is CASSLFGDEKLFF. The DNA for the CDR3 is TGCGCCAGCAGCTTGTTCGGTGATGAAAAACTGTTTTTT.

This clonotype has just a few counts. CDR3 loop: CASSSLDQPQHF. The CDR3 nucleotides are TGTGCCAGCAGCTCGCTCGATCAGCCCCAGCATTTT. This rearrangement joins TRBV7-8 to TRBJ1-5; no clear D. The CDR3 has 12 amino acids. The germline V gene has CDR1 SGHVS and CDR2 FQNEAQ. Trimming took off 4 bases at V and 5 bases at J, with 6 bases between the two ends.

This chain joins TRBV12-3 or TRBV12-4 and TRBJ2-7; 7 positions match TRBD1. The CDR3 runs to 14 residues. J lost 2 bases, V lost 10 bases, and 11 bases had no gene match. The CDR3 sequence: CATTTNRGTYEQYF. The CDR3 DNA is TGTGCCACCACCACAAACAGGGGTACCTACGAGCAGTACTTC.

The chain is built from TRBV7-9 and TRBJ2-7, with 8 bases that match TRBD1. Per the germline V gene, CDR1 is SEHNR and CDR2 is FQNEAQ (reference sequence). V shed 4 bases, J shed 2 bases, and the junction held 7 bases outside the gene matches. The CDR3 loop spans 15 amino acids. The DNA of the CDR3 is TGTGCCAGCAGCTCGGACAGGGACACCCCCTACGAGCAGTACTTC. Translated: CASSSDRDTPYEQYF.

This clonotype has just a few counts. The chain carries TRBV20-1 and TRBJ2-1; 11 nucleotides match TRBD2. The CDR3 contains 14 residues. The germline CDR1 and CDR2 sequences are DFQATT and SNEGSKA (reference sequence). Trimming cost V 6 bases and J 8 bases; bases outside gene matches: 9. The CDR3 reads CSAPLAGVGDEQFF. CDR3 DNA: TGCAGTGCCCCACTAGCGGGAGTGGGAGATGAGCAGTTCTTC.

The V and J genes are TRBV3-1 and TRBJ1-5, with D uncertain. V lost 4 bases to trimming and J lost 5 bases, with 18 bases between them. CDR1 and CDR2 (germline): LGHDT, YNNKEL (reference sequence). CDR3 length equals 16 residues. The CDR3 coding sequence is TGTGCCAGCAGCCCCCTCCACGCACTCCCCCATCAGCCCCAGCATTTT. Its translation: CASSPLHALPHQPQHF.

The rearrangement joins TRBV19 to TRBJ2-7, with 8 bases matching TRBD2. The CDR3 is made up of 14 amino acids. Per the germline V gene, CDR1 is LNHDA and CDR2 is SQIVND (reference sequence). V was pared by 3 bases and J by 6 bases, with 7 bases of the junction left unmatched. The CDR3: CASSIQRAGGEQYF. Written as DNA, the CDR3 is TGTGCCAGTAGTATCCAGCGCGCGGGAGGCGAGCAGTACTTC.

This clonotype was seen ten or more times. The gene calls are TRBV5-1 and TRBJ2-1; D is uncertain. The CDR3 runs to 11 residues. Germline assignment: CDR1 SGHRS and CDR2 YFSETQ. The V and J ends lost 2 bases and 8 bases respectively, with 5 bases between them. The CDR3 DNA reads as TGCGCCAGCAGCTTAACGGATGAGCAGTTCTTC. Its protein product is CASSLTDEQFF.

This clonotype was seen more than once but under ten times. The chain couples TRBV4-3 to TRBJ2-5; D is unclear. CDR1 is LGHNA and CDR2 is YSLEER in the germline V gene. The CDR3 covers 15 residues. The V end was cut by 0 bases, the J end by 6 bases, with 14 bases between. The CDR3 sequence: CASSQDMAMRKTQYF. The CDR3 DNA reads as TGCGCCAGCAGCCAAGATATGGCGATGCGGAAGACCCAGTACTTC.

This clonotype was counted ten times or more. The rearrangement uses TRBV5-1 and TRBJ2-2; D might be TRBD1 (6 bases). Between the trimmed V and J ends, which lost 2 bases and 3 bases, there was a span of 14 bases. This CDR3 region has 16 residues. Germline V gene lookup returns CDR1 SGHRS and CDR2 YFSETQ. Here the CDR3 DNA reads TGCGCCAGCAGCTTCGTAGGGGGATTGGACACCGGGGAGCTGTTTTTT. It specifies CASSFVGGLDTGELFF.

This clonotype has only a few counts. The chain recombines TRBV12-5 with TRBJ2-5; TRBD2 agrees at 9 bases. With 1 base clipped from V and 5 bases from J, the junction kept 8 bases outside the gene matches. The CDR3 length is 16 residues. Looked up from germline, CDR1 is LGHNT and CDR2 is FRNRAP. CDR3 region: CASGLGISGSRETQYF. Here the CDR3 DNA reads TGTGCTAGTGGTTTGGGTATTAGCGGGAGCCGGGAGACCCAGTACTTC.

This clonotype was seen a few times. This chain joins TRBV10-3 and TRBJ2-7; D may match TRBD1 or TRBD2 (5 bases each). V was shortened by 11 bases and J by 3 bases, with 11 bases between the two germline ends. The germline gives CDR1 ENHRY, CDR2 SYGVKD. This CDR3 is 11 amino acids long. The CDR3 DNA is TGTGCCTCGGGACCGAGCTACGAGCAGTACTTC. This sequence encodes CASGPSYEQYF.

In its sample, this clonotype was seen many times. The V and J genes are TRBV20-1 and TRBJ2-1, with TRBD2 matching over 11 bases. The CDR3 has 16 amino acids. The V and J ends lost 4 bases and 3 bases, in that order; junction bases with no gene match: 8. The germline V gene has CDR1 DFQATT and CDR2 SNEGSKA (reference sequence). This CDR3 is CSATSRLAGHYNEQFF. CDR3 DNA: TGCAGTGCTACTTCCAGACTAGCGGGACACTACAATGAGCAGTTCTTC.

V is TRBV3-1 and J is TRBJ2-7, with D maybe TRBD2 (6 bases). The CDR3 sequence is 16 residues long. V shed 4 bases and J shed 3 bases, with 19 bases lying between them. Germline assignment: CDR1 LGHDT and CDR2 YNNKEL (reference sequence). The CDR3 coding sequence is TGTGCCAGCAGCCGGGGGAAGGCGACTAGGGTCTACGAGCAGTACTTC. Its protein is CASSRGKATRVYEQYF.

In its sample, this clonotype was seen a few times. The chain employs TRBV5-1 and TRBJ2-5; D remains unclear. Trimming left V 0 bases short and J 4 bases short, with 13 bases between. The CDR3 totals 15 residues. The germline gives CDR1 SGHRS, CDR2 YFSETQ. DNA of the CDR3: TGCGCCAGCAGCTTGGCGGCAGACCCGGGAGAGACCCAGTACTTC. This codes for CASSLAADPGETQYF.

This clonotype came up many times. The genes are TRBV7-9 and TRBJ2-5; 10 positions agree with TRBD1. From germline, CDR1 is SEHNR and CDR2 FQNEAQ (reference sequence). J lost 7 bases, V lost 4 bases, and 9 bases had no gene match. This CDR3 has 15 residues. The CDR3 protein is CASSSTVDRGRTQYF. The CDR3 DNA follows: TGTGCCAGCAGCTCCACGGTGGACAGGGGGAGGACCCAGTACTTC. Variable domain in full (rest from reference TRBV7-9 and TRBJ2-5): DTGVSQNPRHKITKRGQNVTFRCDPISEHNRLYWYRQTLGQGPEFLTYFQNEAQLEKSRLLSDRFSAERPKGSFSTLEIQRTEQGDSAMYLCASSSTVDRGRTQYFGPGTRLLVL.

The chain couples TRBV29-1 to TRBJ2-3; the match to TRBD1 covers 7 bases. This CDR3 has 14 residues. J lost 2 bases, V lost 5 bases, and 7 bases had no gene match. Germline V gene data show CDR1 as SQVTM and CDR2 as ANQGSEA. In DNA form, the CDR3 reads TGCAGCGTTCGCAGGGGGACGTCCACAGATACGCAGTATTTT. Its protein is CSVRRGTSTDTQYF.

This clonotype came up a few times. The chain's CDR3 is CASSPSSGSYEQFF. CDR3 sequence (DNA): TGTGCCAGCTCACCTTCTAGCGGGAGTTATGAGCAGTTCTTC. This chain uses TRBV18 with TRBJ2-1; 10 bases map to TRBD2. The germline V gene has CDR1 KGHSH and CDR2 LQKENI. The CDR3 sequence is 14 residues long. J was trimmed by 8 bases and V by 3 bases; bases with no gene match: 4.

CDR3 protein: CASSGLWTGKNEQYF. CDR3 DNA sequence: TGCGCCAGCAGCGGTCTGTGGACAGGTAAAAACGAGCAGTACTTC. The chain couples TRBV5-1 to TRBJ2-7; 7 nucleotides match TRBD1. This CDR3 is 15 amino acids long. Per the germline V gene, CDR1 is SGHRS and CDR2 is YFSETQ. V was clipped by 4 bases and J by 5 bases; unmatched bases: 12.

This clonotype was detected many times. V usage is TRBV6-5 and J usage is TRBJ2-1; D remains unclear. Germline V gives CDR1 MNHEY, CDR2 SVGAGI. The CDR3 length is 17 residues. The V end lost 2 bases, the J end lost 2 bases, and 16 bases lay between the germline ends. CDR3 nucleotide sequence: TGTGCCAGCAGTTACGTTCGCCCCTCGGGCGCCTACAATGAGCAGTTCTTC. Translation: CASSYVRPSGAYNEQFF.

The chain recombines TRBV24-1 with TRBJ2-1; 9 nucleotides align to TRBD2. The V gene end was trimmed by 4 bases and the J gene end by 6 bases; junction bases not matched to a gene: 9. This CDR3 spans 16 amino acids. CDR1 and CDR2 from the germline V gene are KGHDR and SFDVKD. In DNA form, the CDR3 reads TGTGCCACCAGTGACCAAATTAGCGGGAGTCTCAATGAGCAGTTCTTC. Amino acid sequence: CATSDQISGSLNEQFF.

To note about this clonotype: Compared with germline, one end of the junction differs, possibly owing to a read error. The gene calls are TRBV9 and TRBJ2-7, with 10 bases matching TRBD1. CDR3 length equals 16 residues. The V gene's germline CDR1 is SGDLS and CDR2 YYNGEE. CDR3: CASSRTGGVSLYELYF. The DNA for the CDR3 is TGTGCCAGCTCGCGGACAGGGGGTGTGAGTCTCTACGAGCTGTACTTC. Together with reference TRBV9 and TRBJ2-7, the CDR3 gives the full variable domain: DSGVTQTPKHLITATGQRVTLRCSPRSGDLSVYWYQQSLDQGLQFLIQYYNGEERAKGNILERFSAQQFPDLHSELNLSSLELGDSALYFCASSRTGGVSLYELYFGPGTRLTVT.

This clonotype was found many times. Here the CDR3 DNA reads TGTGCCAGCAGCCCGAAGACAGGGGGCAATCAGCCCCAGCATTTT. Translation gives CASSPKTGGNQPQHF. The J gene is TRBJ1-5, the V gene TRBV7-8, with 8 bases lining up with TRBD1. The CDR3 is made up of 15 amino acids. V lost 5 bases, J lost 2 bases, and 5 bases stayed unmatched. Germline V gene lookup returns CDR1 SGHVS and CDR2 FQNEAQ.

This clonotype was observed many times. This chain links TRBV6-6 with TRBJ2-5; the D is unclear. Trimming shortened V by 10 bases and J by 2 bases, and 14 bases separated the two germline ends. CDR3 length: 13 amino acids. Germline CDR1 and CDR2: MNHNY and SVGAGI (reference sequence). In DNA, the CDR3 is TGTGCCACCTTGTCGGGCCCACAAGAGACCCAGTACTTC. Amino acids: CATLSGPQETQYF.

In this sample, this clonotype turned up a few times. The rearrangement links TRBV15 to TRBJ1-3; a possible D gene is TRBD1 (6 bases). V lost 0 bases, J lost 0 bases, and 6 bases lay in between. CDR3 length: 15 amino acids. In germline, CDR1 is LNHNV, CDR2 YYDKDF (reference sequence). The CDR3 here is CATSRETGSGNTIYF. The DNA of the CDR3 is TGTGCCACCAGCAGAGAGACAGGCTCTGGAAACACCATATATTTT. Full variable domain (missing parts from reference TRBV15 and TRBJ1-3): DAMVIQNPRYQVTQFGKPVTLSCSQTLNHNVMYWYQQKSSQAPKLLFHYYDKDFNNEADTPDNFQSRRPNTSFCFLDIRSPGLGDTAMYLCATSRETGSGNTIYFGEGSWLTVV.

The rearrangement joins TRBV18 to TRBJ1-2; D remains ambiguous. The CDR3 has 13 amino acids. Trimming took off 6 bases at V and 3 bases at J, with 11 bases between the two ends. CDR1 and CDR2 from the germline V gene are KGHSH and LQKENI. CDR3 residues: CASSSRQDYGYTF. As DNA, the CDR3 is TGTGCCAGCTCCTCAAGGCAGGACTATGGCTACACCTTC.

V and J are TRBV28 and TRBJ2-2; 13 bases match TRBD2. J was trimmed by 3 bases and V by 7 bases; bases with no gene match: 2. Germline V CDR1 and CDR2: MDHEN, SYDVKM. This CDR3 contains 15 residues. CDR3 nucleotide sequence: TGTGCCAGCACACTAGCGGGAGGGTACACCGGGGAGCTGTTTTTT. This translates into CASTLAGGYTGELFF.

This clonotype was picked up a small number of times. The chain has TRBV4-3 and TRBJ2-1; the D gene could be TRBD1 or TRBD2 (5 bases each). The CDR3 has 15 residues. The germline V gene encodes CDR1 LGHNA and CDR2 YSLEER. Deletions cut 3 bases from V and 6 bases from J, with 15 bases between. In DNA form, the CDR3 reads TGCGCCAGCAGCCAGCCCGGGGCCAACGGCAATGAGCAGTTCTTC. Translated: CASSQPGANGNEQFF.

The chain carries TRBV12-3 or TRBV12-4 and TRBJ2-5; 7 positions match TRBD2. J was trimmed by 1 base and V by 4 bases; bases with no gene match: 9. The CDR3 is 16 residues long. The DNA for the CDR3 is TGTGCCAGCAGTTCCGGGGTAGCGGGCTTCCAAGAGACCCAGTACTTC. Protein sequence: CASSSGVAGFQETQYF.